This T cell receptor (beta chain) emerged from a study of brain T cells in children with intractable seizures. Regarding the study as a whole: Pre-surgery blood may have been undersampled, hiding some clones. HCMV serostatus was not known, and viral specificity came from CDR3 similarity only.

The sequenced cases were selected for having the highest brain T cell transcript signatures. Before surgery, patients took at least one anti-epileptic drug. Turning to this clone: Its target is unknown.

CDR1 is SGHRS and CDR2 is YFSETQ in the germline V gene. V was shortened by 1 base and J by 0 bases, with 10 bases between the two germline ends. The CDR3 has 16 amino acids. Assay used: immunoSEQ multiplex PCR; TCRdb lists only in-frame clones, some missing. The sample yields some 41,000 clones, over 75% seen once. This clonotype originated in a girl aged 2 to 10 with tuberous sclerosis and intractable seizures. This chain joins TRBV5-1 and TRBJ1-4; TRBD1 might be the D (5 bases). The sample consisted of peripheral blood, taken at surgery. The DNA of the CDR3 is TGCGCCAGCAGCTTGACAGGAAGTGCAACTAATGAAAAACTGTTTTTT. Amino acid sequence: CASSLTGSATNEKLFF.